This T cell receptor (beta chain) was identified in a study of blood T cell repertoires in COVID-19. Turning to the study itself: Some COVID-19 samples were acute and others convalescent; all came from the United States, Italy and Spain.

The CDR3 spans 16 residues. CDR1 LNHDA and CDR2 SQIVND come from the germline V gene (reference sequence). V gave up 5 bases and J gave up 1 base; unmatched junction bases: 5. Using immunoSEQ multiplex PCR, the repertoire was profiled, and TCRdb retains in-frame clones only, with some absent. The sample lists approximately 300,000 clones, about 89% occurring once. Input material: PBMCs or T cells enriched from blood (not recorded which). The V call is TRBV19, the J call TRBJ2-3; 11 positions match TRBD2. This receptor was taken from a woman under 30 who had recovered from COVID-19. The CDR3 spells CASSAKLAGGTDTQYF. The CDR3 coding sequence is TGTGCCAGTAGTGCAAAACTAGCGGGGGGCACAGATACGCAGTATTTT.